This T cell receptor beta chain was captured by sequencing in a study of blood T cell repertoires in COVID-19. Per the authors' pipeline: Amplified reference gene primers provided the basis for estimating nucleated cell counts. TCRdb's table, derived via immunoSEQ multiplex PCR, lists solely in-frame clones and lacks some. V, J and clone size derive from that table, while D and trimming were established from the DNA sequence. The sample has about 68,000 clones; more than 75% are singletons. Trimming took 1 base from V and 7 from J, leaving 11 bases between them. CDR1 is MNHNS, CDR2 SASEGT, per germline. This CDR3 is built from 14 residues.

Sequencing used peripheral blood. The receptor's source is a human donor in a cohort sampled during active COVID-19. The chain combines TRBV6-1 with TRBJ1-5, with D tentatively TRBD1 (6 bases). CDR3 sequence (DNA): TGTGCCAGCAGTGAAGGGGGGCAGGGGCAGCCCCAGCATTTT. Amino acid sequence: CASSEGGQGQPQHF.